A single sample gave rise to the 27 T cell receptor beta chains below, sequenced in a study of blood T cell repertoires in COVID-19. Generated by immunoSEQ multiplex PCR, the TCRdb table keeps only in-frame clones and is missing some. The sample lists 300,000 to 350,000 clones; approximately 88% were seen once. The sequencing input was PBMCs or T cells enriched from blood (not recorded which). All receptors come from a woman under 30 who had recovered from COVID-19.

The chain recombines TRBV27 with TRBJ2-7; 10 nucleotides align to TRBD1. Germline trimming cut 7 bases from V and 3 bases from J; bases unmatched to any gene: 24. This CDR3 has 20 amino acids. Germline assignment: CDR1 MNHEY and CDR2 SMNVEV (reference sequence). The CDR3 nucleotides read TGTGCCAGCACCTACTCGAGGATCCGGGACAGGGGTCGACCTGACTACGAGCAGTACTTC. The encoded protein is CASTYSRIRDRGRPDYEQYF.

The chain is built from TRBV25-1 and TRBJ1-5, with D maybe TRBD1 (6 bases). The CDR3 consists of 15 residues. CDR1 MGHDK and CDR2 SYGVNS come from the germline V gene. With 4 bases removed from V and 2 bases from J, the gap between germline ends came to 12 bases. The DNA for the CDR3 is TGTGCCAGCAGTGCGGGGGGCGCGGGCAATCAGCCCCAGCATTTT. Encoded protein: CASSAGGAGNQPQHF.

V is TRBV4-3 and J is TRBJ2-7; tentative D call: TRBD2 (6 bases). V was trimmed by 3 bases and J by 6 bases, leaving 12 bases between them. CDR1 is LGHNA and CDR2 is YSLEER in the germline V gene. This CDR3 is built from 13 residues. The DNA of the CDR3 is TGCGCCAGCAGCCAGGTTACTAGCTCCGAGCAGTACTTC. Residues: CASSQVTSSEQYF.

On this clone: Additional DNA sequences in this sample encode the identical CDR3. The chain couples TRBV5-4 to TRBJ2-6, with 10 bases that match TRBD1. The CDR3 runs 17 residues. The V segment lost 4 bases and the J segment 4 bases; nucleotides outside the gene matches: 8. Germline V gene data show CDR1 as SGHNT and CDR2 as YYREEE (reference sequence). The CDR3 protein is CASSTRQGAQGANVLTF. The CDR3 region has the DNA TGTGCCAGCAGCACGCGACAGGGGGCGCAAGGGGCCAACGTCCTGACTTTC.

The chain joins TRBV10-1 to TRBJ1-3; D is uncertain. CDR1 is WNHNN and CDR2 is SYGVQD in the germline V gene (reference sequence). The CDR3 spans 12 residues. Trimming took off 7 bases at V and 2 bases at J, with 6 bases between the two ends. The CDR3 here is CASIIAGNTIYF. The CDR3 nucleotides read TGCGCCAGCATAATTGCTGGAAACACCATATATTTT.

The CDR3: CASSQDYRARASYEQYF. The CDR3 DNA reads as TGCGCCAGCAGCCAAGATTATCGGGCCAGGGCCTCCTACGAGCAGTACTTC. The rearrangement links TRBV4-3 to TRBJ2-7, with D tentatively TRBD1 (5 bases). Germline values: CDR1 LGHNA, CDR2 YSLEER. This CDR3 contains 17 residues. Trimming removed 0 bases from V and 0 bases from J, with 15 bases in between.

This clone was observed many times. This chain connects TRBV6-2 or TRBV6-3 to TRBJ2-7; 11 nucleotides align to TRBD2. V lost 6 bases to trimming and J lost 5 bases; unmatched junction nucleotides: 6. CDR3 length: 14 amino acids. The germline V gene encodes CDR1 MNHEY and CDR2 SVGEGT. The CDR3 DNA sequence: TGTGCCAGCAGCATGACTAGCGGGGCGGACGAGCAGTACTTC. This translates into CASSMTSGADEQYF.

V is TRBV7-3 and J is TRBJ2-1; 10 nucleotides line up with TRBD2. After removal of 4 bases from V and 4 bases from J, the junction contained 7 bases not matched to a gene. This CDR3 contains 16 residues. Germline lookup yields CDR1 SGHTA and CDR2 FQGTGA. CDR3 loop: CASSSTSGTTYNEQFF. CDR3 in DNA: TGTGCCAGCAGCTCAACTAGCGGGACCACATACAATGAGCAGTTCTTC.

V usage is TRBV4-1 and J usage is TRBJ2-7, with a possible D match to TRBD1 (6 bases). CDR1 and CDR2 (germline): MGHRA, YSYEKL. The CDR3 has 16 amino acids. V was shortened by 2 bases and J by 4 bases, with 18 bases between the two germline ends. DNA of the CDR3: TGCGCCAGCAGCCAACTGGCCGGGCTAGGGGGATACGAGCAGTACTTC. Translation: CASSQLAGLGGYEQYF.

The chain links TRBV2 to TRBJ2-6; perhaps TRBD1 as D (5 bases). The V and J ends lost 6 bases and 1 base respectively, with 10 bases between them. CDR3 length: 15 residues. Germline V gene data show CDR1 as SNHLY and CDR2 as FYNNEI. CDR3 in amino acids: CASRLDISGANVLTF. CDR3 nucleotide sequence: TGTGCCAGCAGACTGGACATTTCTGGGGCCAACGTCCTGACTTTC.

The J gene is TRBJ1-1, the V gene TRBV5-6, with D uncertain. The CDR3 has 16 residues. Germline values: CDR1 SGHDT, CDR2 YYEEEE. Trimming took 0 bases from V and 4 from J, leaving 16 bases between them. CDR3 residues: CASSLGGMGSVTEAFF. CDR3 sequence (DNA): TGTGCCAGCAGCTTGGGAGGGATGGGTAGTGTCACTGAAGCTTTCTTT.

The chain links TRBV10-3 to TRBJ2-1; D may be TRBD1 (6 bases). This CDR3 has 13 amino acids. Germline CDR1 ENHRY, CDR2 SYGVKD. Trimming pared 2 bases from V and 8 bases from J, leaving 10 bases between. DNA of the CDR3: TGTGCCATCAGTGAGCAGGGGTTGGATGAGCAGTTCTTC. Residues: CAISEQGLDEQFF.

CDR3 nucleotide sequence: TGTGCCAGCAGCTTAGCCTTATCCAGGGTGAGGACTGAAGCTTTCTTT. Encoded protein: CASSLALSRVRTEAFF. The V gene is TRBV7-9, the J gene TRBJ1-1, with a tentative D call TRBD1 (5 bases). Germline assignment: CDR1 SEHNR and CDR2 FQNEAQ (reference sequence). Trimming pared 0 bases from V and 5 bases from J, leaving 16 bases between. The CDR3 spans 16 residues.

J is TRBJ2-7 and V is TRBV5-8; D is possibly TRBD2 (5 bases). The germline V gene has CDR1 SGHTS and CDR2 YDEGEE. Trimming took off 1 base at V and 3 bases at J, with 11 bases between the two ends. This CDR3 contains 14 residues. The CDR3 is CASSLNLANYEQYF. CDR3 coding DNA: TGTGCCAGCAGCTTGAACCTAGCTAACTACGAGCAGTACTTC.

The rearrangement uses TRBV4-1 and TRBJ1-2; perhaps TRBD1 as D (6 bases). The CDR3 has 13 residues. Germline V lookup: CDR1 MGHRA, CDR2 YSYEKL. The V and J ends lost 4 bases and 6 bases respectively, with 12 bases between them. The CDR3 sequence: CASSPGPGDGYTF. CDR3 DNA sequence: TGCGCCAGCAGCCCGGGTCCAGGGGATGGCTACACCTTC.

The chain has TRBV7-2 and TRBJ1-1, with D uncertain. Germline CDR1 is SGHTA and CDR2 is FQGNSA. Trimming shortened V by 1 base and J by 11 bases, and 20 bases separated the two germline ends. CDR3 length: 15 residues. CDR3 protein: CASSLVGGWTSGAFF. The CDR3 region has the DNA TGTGCCAGCAGCTTAGTAGGTGGTTGGACCTCGGGGGCTTTCTTT.

V and J are TRBV6-5 and TRBJ2-5, with D hard to call. Trimming cost V 11 bases and J 4 bases, with 17 bases left between them. The CDR3 runs to 13 residues. In germline, CDR1 is MNHEY, CDR2 SVGAGI. The CDR3 coding sequence is TGTGCCTCCTACCGGGTCCCAAGAGAGACCCAGTACTTC. Translation: CASYRVPRETQYF.

The chain is built from TRBV5-1 and TRBJ1-1; D is unclear. Germline CDR1 is SGHRS and CDR2 is YFSETQ. Trimming took 4 bases from V and 1 from J, leaving 8 bases between them. The CDR3 length is 13 residues. The CDR3 reads CASSLGGNTEAFF. CDR3 sequence (DNA): TGCGCCAGCAGCCTCGGTGGGAACACTGAAGCTTTCTTT.

The rearrangement uses TRBV2 and TRBJ1-2; 11 positions match TRBD1. The germline CDR1 and CDR2 sequences are SNHLY and FYNNEI. V lost 1 base, J lost 8 bases, and 3 bases stayed unmatched. The CDR3 runs 14 residues. The CDR3 is CASSEGTGGLGYTF. As DNA, the CDR3 is TGTGCCAGCAGTGAAGGGACAGGGGGCCTCGGCTACACCTTC.

The rearrangement links TRBV6-6 to TRBJ2-1; the match to TRBD2 covers 9 bases. This CDR3 has 15 residues. CDR1 MNHNY and CDR2 SVGAGI come from the germline V gene (reference sequence). V trimming: 5 bases; J trimming: 1 base; junction bases outside the gene matches: 3. The CDR3 spells CASSPGLASYNEQFF. CDR3 sequence (DNA): TGTGCCAGCAGTCCGGGACTAGCATCCTACAATGAGCAGTTCTTC.

The chain is built from TRBV28 and TRBJ2-1; a weak D match, TRBD2 (7 bases). The CDR3 is made up of 15 amino acids. CDR1 and CDR2 from the germline V gene are MDHEN and SYDVKM. The V end was cut by 5 bases, the J end by 3 bases, with 14 bases between. CDR3 amino acids: CASSKRGQNYNEQFF. DNA of the CDR3: TGTGCCAGCAGTAAGCGGGGACAAAACTACAATGAGCAGTTCTTC.

The genes are TRBV12-3 or TRBV12-4 and TRBJ1-5; D remains unclear. This CDR3 has 13 amino acids. Trimming shortened V by 7 bases and J by 0 bases, and 7 bases separated the two germline ends. This CDR3 is CASMANSNQPQHF. CDR3 in DNA: TGTGCCAGCATGGCCAATAGCAATCAGCCCCAGCATTTT.

This clone showed up just once. The rearrangement links TRBV28 to TRBJ1-2; D is ambiguous. Germline CDR1 is MDHEN and CDR2 is SYDVKM. V gave up 6 bases and J gave up 7 bases, with 9 bases separating them. The CDR3 consists of 11 residues. As DNA, the CDR3 is TGTGCCAGCAGCTCTTCGGGTGGCTACACCTTC. It yields the protein CASSSSGGYTF.

This chain joins TRBV24-1 and TRBJ2-5, with D perhaps matching TRBD1 (6 bases). This CDR3 spans 15 amino acids. Per the germline V gene, CDR1 is KGHDR and CDR2 is SFDVKD. With 3 bases removed from V and 1 base from J, the gap between germline ends came to 11 bases. The CDR3 reads CATSDTRGGQETQYF. CDR3 nucleotide sequence: TGTGCCACCAGTGATACCAGGGGCGGCCAAGAGACCCAGTACTTC.

In this sample, this clone turned up once. The chain employs TRBV15 and TRBJ1-1; D is unclear. Germline assignment: CDR1 LNHNV and CDR2 YYDKDF (reference sequence). The CDR3 spans 12 residues. V was trimmed by 5 bases and J by 2 bases, leaving 6 bases between them. The CDR3 nucleotides are TGTGCCACCAGCGGCAGAAACACTGAAGCTTTCTTT. Its protein product is CATSGRNTEAFF.

The chain's CDR3 is CASSQGARTYEQYF. In DNA, the CDR3 is TGTGCCAGCAGCCAAGGGGCCAGAACCTACGAGCAGTACTTC. The V call is TRBV3-1 (or the pseudogene TRBV3-2), the J call TRBJ2-7; D unresolved. V gave up 1 base and J gave up 2 bases, with 9 bases separating them. The CDR3 totals 14 residues. From germline, CDR1 is LGHDT and CDR2 YNNKEL (reference sequence).

The V and J genes are TRBV28 and TRBJ2-7, with 8 bases matching TRBD2. The germline gives CDR1 MDHEN, CDR2 SYDVKM. The CDR3 has 13 residues. V was clipped by 3 bases and J by 3 bases; unmatched bases: 1. CDR3 amino acids: CASSFGGVYEQYF. The CDR3 DNA sequence: TGTGCCAGCAGTTTCGGGGGGGTCTACGAGCAGTACTTC.